The clone carrying this TCR beta chain was recorded a few times. Its antigen remains unknown. Germline CDR1 is MNHNS and CDR2 is SASEGT. The CDR3 length is 14 residues. V was clipped by 7 bases and J by 5 bases; unmatched bases: 2. The data are from a study of cytomegalovirus exposure and HLA in healthy donors. Study observations and caveats: About 180 TCR beta chains were listed as cytomegalovirus-associated.

TCRdb's copy holds only in-frame clones and misses some; the assay was immunoSEQ multiplex PCR. This table holds over 150,000 clones, approximately 86% found once. The sequenced sample consisted of PBMCs. This sequence was found in a man aged 18 to 29 in good health and CMV-seropositive. The rearrangement joins TRBV6-1 to TRBJ2-1; 13 bases are shared with TRBD2. The CDR3 sequence: CASNGLAGDNEQFF. The CDR3 DNA is TGTGCCAGCAACGGACTAGCGGGAGACAATGAGCAGTTCTTC.